The rows below give T cell receptor beta chains drawn from one sample of a study of T cells in Graves' hyperthyroidism and ophthalmopathy. Via MiXCR, TCRdb re-called the multiplex PCR reads, giving one row per CDR3 protein. The data hold roughly 700,000 distinct CDR3 sequences, with around 40% observed a single time. The sample comprised blood. Every receptor here comes from a woman aged 40 to 49 with Graves' hyperthyroidism. The CDR3 runs from the conserved cysteine through the conserved F or W. Each record gives: J gene, clone size, V gene, D gene, CDR3 protein, CDR3 DNA. A D gene is named only where the DNA matches it firmly. Expanded clones get a size class; other rows say once, few or many, or leave the size out.

TRBJ1-2 once TRBV7-9 . CASRPLGGNRTVTTTNYGYTF TGTGCCAGCAGGCCCCTGGGCGGAAACAGGACCGTTACTACTACTAACTATGGCTACACCTTC
TRBJ2-7 once TRBV5-1 TRBD2 CASSLARTSNEQYF TGCGCCAGCAGCTTGGCTCGGACTAGCAACGAGCAGTACTTC
TRBJ1-2 . TRBV7-8 . CASSYITGRITYGYTF TGTGCCAGCAGCTACATCACGGGACGGATTACATATGGCTACACCTTC
TRBJ2-5 . TRBV6-5 TRBD2 CATQSLWREGQETQYF TGTGCCACCCAATCCCTTTGGCGGGAGGGGCAAGAGACCCAGTACTTC
TRBJ2-7 . TRBV20-1 . CSARDSIMNYEQYF TGCAGTGCTAGAGACTCCATTATGAACTACGAGCAGTACTTC
TRBJ1-6 many TRBV5-1 TRBD1 CASSDPGQGDSPLHF TGCGCCAGCAGCGATCCGGGACAGGGAGATTCACCCCTCCACTTT
TRBJ2-7 . TRBV6-1 . CASSYAGQSYEQYF TGTGCCAGCAGTTACGCGGGACAGAGCTACGAGCAGTACTTC
TRBJ2-5 few TRBV4-3 . CASSQGGDQIGETQYF TGCGCCAGCAGCCAAGGTGGCGACCAGATCGGAGAGACCCAGTACTTC
TRBJ2-2 many TRBV5-1 TRBD1 CASSRVGTGSSGELFF TGCGCCAGCAGCCGGGTCGGGACAGGGTCCTCCGGGGAGCTGTTTTTT
TRBJ1-4 . TRBV2 . CASSQLRRNEKLFF TGTGCCAGCAGCCAATTAAGGAGAAATGAAAAACTGTTTTTT
TRBJ1-4 few TRBV12-5 TRBD1 CASGIDRQGWGEKLFF TGTGCTAGTGGTATCGACCGACAGGGATGGGGTGAAAAACTGTTTTTT
TRBJ1-5 . TRBV9 . CASSLYPGAGQPQHF TGTGCCAGCTCACTCTACCCAGGGGCCGGGCAGCCCCAGCATTTT
TRBJ2-7 . TRBV2 . CASKSEGEGYEQYF TGTGCCAGCAAGAGTGAGGGGGAAGGCTACGAGCAGTACTTC
TRBJ2-2 . TRBV5-1 . CASRYNTGELFF TGCGCCAGCAGGTATAACACCGGGGAGCTGTTTTTT
TRBJ1-4 . TRBV6-5 . CASCPGIANEKLFF TGTGCCAGCTGCCCCGGGATCGCGAATGAAAAACTGTTTTTT
TRBJ1-1 many TRBV10-2 . CASSEVWRVSNTEAFF TGCGCCAGCAGTGAGGTGTGGAGGGTCTCGAACACTGAAGCTTTCTTT
TRBJ2-7 . TRBV7-8 . CASSHTGAGVPDEQYF TGTGCCAGCTCCCACACAGGGGCGGGGGTTCCAGACGAGCAGTACTTC
TRBJ2-2 many TRBV5-6 TRBD1 CASSLPGTGHGELFF TGTGCCAGCAGCTTGCCCGGGACAGGGCACGGGGAGCTGTTTTTT
TRBJ2-7 few TRBV10-3 . CASTDGGGFLIEQYF TGTGCCAGCACTGATGGAGGAGGGTTTCTTATCGAGCAGTACTTC
TRBJ1-6 . TRBV9 . CASSPPIAGRNSPLHF TGTGCCAGCAGCCCCCCTATCGCGGGACGGAATTCACCCCTCCACTTT
TRBJ2-5 . TRBV2 . CASRIDRDQETQYF TGTGCCAGCAGGATCGACAGAGACCAAGAGACCCAGTACTTC
TRBJ1-1 . TRBV20-1 TRBD1 CSARGTGSGGKMAFF TGCAGTGCTAGGGGGACAGGCAGTGGGGGGAAAATGGCTTTCTTT
TRBJ1-5 . TRBV24-1 TRBD1 CATSPGTGAGNQPQHF TGTGCCACCAGTCCCGGGACAGGGGCAGGCAATCAGCCCCAGCATTTT
TRBJ2-2 once TRBV29-1 TRBD2 CSLNGLAGRVTGELFF TGCAGCTTGAATGGACTAGCGGGACGCGTCACCGGGGAGCTGTTTTTT
TRBJ2-7 . TRBV4-3 TRBD2 CASSPELNRLAVDYEQYF TGCGCCAGCAGCCCAGAACTCAACCGACTAGCGGTCGACTACGAGCAGTACTTC
TRBJ1-5 many TRBV20-1 . CSASGAVDSGNQPQHF TGCAGTGCTAGTGGGGCTGTAGACTCGGGCAATCAGCCCCAGCATTTT
TRBJ1-2 many TRBV5-6 . CASSIDKNYGYTF TGTGCCAGCAGCATTGACAAGAACTATGGCTACACCTTC
TRBJ1-5 many TRBV7-6 TRBD1 CASSSGQGIGQPQHF TGTGCCAGCAGCTCGGGACAGGGAATTGGGCAGCCCCAGCATTTT
TRBJ2-7 few TRBV24-1 . CASSPYRAYEQYF TGTGCCAGCTCACCATACCGCGCCTACGAGCAGTACTTC
TRBJ2-7 . TRBV7-9 TRBD1 CASSPGGALAYEQYF TGTGCCAGCTCACCAGGGGGCGCGTTGGCCTACGAGCAGTACTTC
TRBJ1-1 . TRBV3-1 . CASSQAGGSAEAFF TGTGCCAGCAGCCAAGCGGGGGGCTCGGCTGAAGCTTTCTTT
TRBJ1-4 . TRBV20-1 TRBD1 CSAAPAGQGGEKLFF TGCAGTGCCGCACCAGCGGGACAGGGGGGAGAAAAACTGTTTTTT
TRBJ1-1 many TRBV2 TRBD1 CASRRAGGFQGTEAFF TGTGCCAGCAGGCGGGCAGGGGGCTTTCAGGGCACCGAAGCTTTCTTT
TRBJ2-5 . TRBV6-5 TRBD1 CTSRDRDQETQYF TGTACTTCCCGGGACAGGGATCAAGAGACCCAGTACTTC
TRBJ1-5 few TRBV20-1 . CSASRGEANSNQPQHF TGCAGTGCTAGTAGAGGGGAGGCGAATAGCAATCAGCCCCAGCATTTT
TRBJ2-7 . TRBV28 . CASTNGPEQYF TGTGCCAGCACCAACGGGCCCGAGCAGTACTTC